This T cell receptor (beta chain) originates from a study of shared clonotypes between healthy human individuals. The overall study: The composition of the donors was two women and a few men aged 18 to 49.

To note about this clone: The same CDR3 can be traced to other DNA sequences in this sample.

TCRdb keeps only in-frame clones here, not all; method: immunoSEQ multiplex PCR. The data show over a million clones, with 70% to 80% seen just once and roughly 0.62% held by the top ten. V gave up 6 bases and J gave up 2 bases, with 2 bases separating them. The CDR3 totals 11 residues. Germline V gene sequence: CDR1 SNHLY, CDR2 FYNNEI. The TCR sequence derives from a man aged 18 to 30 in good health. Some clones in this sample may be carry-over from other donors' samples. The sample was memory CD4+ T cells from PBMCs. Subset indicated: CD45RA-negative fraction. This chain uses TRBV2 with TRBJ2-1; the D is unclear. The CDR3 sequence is CASSPYNEQFF. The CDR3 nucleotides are TGTGCCAGCAGCCCCTACAATGAGCAGTTCTTC.